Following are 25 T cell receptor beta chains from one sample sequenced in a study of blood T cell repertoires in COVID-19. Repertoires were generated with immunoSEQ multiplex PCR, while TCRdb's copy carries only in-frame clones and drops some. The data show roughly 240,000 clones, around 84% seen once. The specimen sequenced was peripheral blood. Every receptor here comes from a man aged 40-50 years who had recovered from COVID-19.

The DNA of the CDR3 is TGTGCCAGGGGGCCGGGACTAGCGGGTGGTGGATTAGCCAATGAGCAGTTCTTC. Amino acid sequence: CARGPGLAGGGLANEQFF. The rearrangement joins TRBV3-1 (or the pseudogene TRBV3-2) to TRBJ2-1; 12 positions match TRBD2. Trimming took 9 bases from V and 6 from J; bases not matched to a gene: 18. The CDR3 spans 18 residues. Germline CDR1 LGHDT, CDR2 YNNKEL (reference sequence).

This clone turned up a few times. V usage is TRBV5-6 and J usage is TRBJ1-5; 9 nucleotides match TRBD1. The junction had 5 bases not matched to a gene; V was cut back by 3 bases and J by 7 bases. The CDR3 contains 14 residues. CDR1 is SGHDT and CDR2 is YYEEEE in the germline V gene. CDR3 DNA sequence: TGTGCCAGCAGCTGGGGACAGGGCGGGCAGCCCCAGCATTTT. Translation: CASSWGQGGQPQHF.

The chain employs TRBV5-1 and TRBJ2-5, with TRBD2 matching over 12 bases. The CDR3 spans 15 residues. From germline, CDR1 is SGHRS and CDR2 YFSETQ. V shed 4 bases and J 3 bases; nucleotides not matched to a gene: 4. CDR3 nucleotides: TGCGCCAGCAGCGCCTCTAGCGGGGGGGAAGAGACCCAGTACTTC. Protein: CASSASSGGEETQYF. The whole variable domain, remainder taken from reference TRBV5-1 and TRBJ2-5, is KAGVTQTPRYLIKTRGQQVTLSCSPISGHRSVSWYQQTPGQGLQFLFEYFSETQRNKGNFPGRFSGRQFSNSRSEMNVSTLELGDSALYLCASSASSGGEETQYFGPGTRLLVL.

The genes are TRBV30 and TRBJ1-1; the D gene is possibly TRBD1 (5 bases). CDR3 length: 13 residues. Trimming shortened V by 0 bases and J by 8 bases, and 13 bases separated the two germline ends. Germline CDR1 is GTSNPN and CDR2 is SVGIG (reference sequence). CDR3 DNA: TGTGCCTGGAGTGTGTCAGGGATGCCCGAAGCTTTCTTT. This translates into CAWSVSGMPEAFF.

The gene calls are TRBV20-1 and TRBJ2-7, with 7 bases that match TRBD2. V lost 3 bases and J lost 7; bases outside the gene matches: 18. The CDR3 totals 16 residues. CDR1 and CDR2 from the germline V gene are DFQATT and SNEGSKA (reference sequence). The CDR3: CSASLTATSLGGEQYF. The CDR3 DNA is TGCAGTGCTAGTCTGACCGCGACTAGCCTCGGTGGAGAGCAGTACTTC.

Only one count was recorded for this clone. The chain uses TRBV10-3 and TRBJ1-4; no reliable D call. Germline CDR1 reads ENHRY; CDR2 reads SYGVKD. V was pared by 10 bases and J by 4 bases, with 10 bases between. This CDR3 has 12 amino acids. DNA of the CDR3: TGTGCCACGGGGTACTTTAATGAAAAACTGTTTTTT. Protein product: CATGYFNEKLFF.

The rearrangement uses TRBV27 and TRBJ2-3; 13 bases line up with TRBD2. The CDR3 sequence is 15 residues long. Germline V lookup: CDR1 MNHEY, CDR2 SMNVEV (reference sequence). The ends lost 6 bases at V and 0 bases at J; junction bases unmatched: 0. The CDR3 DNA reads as TGTGCCAGCAGACTAGCGGGAGGGAGCACAGATACGCAGTATTTT. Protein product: CASRLAGGSTDTQYF.

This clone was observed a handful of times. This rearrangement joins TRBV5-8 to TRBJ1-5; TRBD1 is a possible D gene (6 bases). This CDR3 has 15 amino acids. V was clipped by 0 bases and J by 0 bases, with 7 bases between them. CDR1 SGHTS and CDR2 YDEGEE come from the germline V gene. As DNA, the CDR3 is TGTGCCAGCAGCTTGGCAGGGGTTAGCAATCAGCCCCAGCATTTT. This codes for CASSLAGVSNQPQHF.

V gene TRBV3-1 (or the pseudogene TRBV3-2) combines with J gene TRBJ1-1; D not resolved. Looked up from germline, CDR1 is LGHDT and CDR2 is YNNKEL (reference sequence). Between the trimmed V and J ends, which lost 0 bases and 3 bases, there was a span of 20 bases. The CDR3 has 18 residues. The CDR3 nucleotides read TGTGCCAGCAGCCAAGATCCTACCCGCTGCGGGAATGACACTGAAGCTTTCTTT. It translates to CASSQDPTRCGNDTEAFF.

Here the CDR3 reads CASSRGVAGGETQYF. The CDR3 nucleotides are TGTGCCAGCAGCCGGGGTGTAGCGGGGGGAGAGACCCAGTACTTC. The chain is built from TRBV9 and TRBJ2-5; the match to TRBD2 covers 10 bases. CDR1 and CDR2 from the germline V gene are SGDLS and YYNGEE. The CDR3 loop spans 15 amino acids. Unmatched junction bases numbered 7, after V lost 4 bases and J lost 4 bases.

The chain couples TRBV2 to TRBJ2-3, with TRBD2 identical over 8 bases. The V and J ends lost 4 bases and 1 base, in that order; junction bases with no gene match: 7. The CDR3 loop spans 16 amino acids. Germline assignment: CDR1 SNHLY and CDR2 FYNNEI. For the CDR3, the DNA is TGTGCCAGCAGTGGGCAAGCGGGAGCTGGCACAGATACGCAGTATTTT. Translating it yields CASSGQAGAGTDTQYF.

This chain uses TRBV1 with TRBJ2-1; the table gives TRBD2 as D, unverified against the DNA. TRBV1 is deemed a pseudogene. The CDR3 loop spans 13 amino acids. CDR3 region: CTSSQDRYSEQFF. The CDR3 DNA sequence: TGCACCAGCAGCCAAGATCGTTACTCCGAGCAGTTCTTC.

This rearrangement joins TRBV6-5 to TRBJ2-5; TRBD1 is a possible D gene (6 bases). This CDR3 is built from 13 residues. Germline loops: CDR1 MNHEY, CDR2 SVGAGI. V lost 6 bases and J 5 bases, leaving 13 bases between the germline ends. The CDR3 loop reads CASRHRDVETQYF. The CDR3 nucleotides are TGTGCCAGCAGACACAGGGACGTGGAGACCCAGTACTTC.

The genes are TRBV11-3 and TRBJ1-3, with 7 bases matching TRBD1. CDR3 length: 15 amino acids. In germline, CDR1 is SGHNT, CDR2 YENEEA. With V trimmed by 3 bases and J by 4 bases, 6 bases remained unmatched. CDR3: CASSFQGDGGNTIYF. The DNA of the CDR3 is TGTGCCAGCAGCTTCCAGGGGGACGGAGGAAACACCATATATTTT.

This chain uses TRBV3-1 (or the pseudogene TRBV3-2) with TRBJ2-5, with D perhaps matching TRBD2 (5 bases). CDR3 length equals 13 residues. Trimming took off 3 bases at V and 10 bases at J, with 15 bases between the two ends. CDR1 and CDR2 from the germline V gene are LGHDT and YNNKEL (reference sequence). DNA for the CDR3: TGTGCCAGCAGCCACCCGGACGAGGGTGGCCAGTACTTC. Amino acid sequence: CASSHPDEGGQYF.

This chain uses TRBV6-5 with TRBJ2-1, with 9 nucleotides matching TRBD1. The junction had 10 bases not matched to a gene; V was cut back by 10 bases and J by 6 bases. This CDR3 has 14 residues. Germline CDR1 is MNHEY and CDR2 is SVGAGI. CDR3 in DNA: TGTGCCACACCGAGGACAGGGGCCGTCAATGAGCAGTTCTTC. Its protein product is CATPRTGAVNEQFF.

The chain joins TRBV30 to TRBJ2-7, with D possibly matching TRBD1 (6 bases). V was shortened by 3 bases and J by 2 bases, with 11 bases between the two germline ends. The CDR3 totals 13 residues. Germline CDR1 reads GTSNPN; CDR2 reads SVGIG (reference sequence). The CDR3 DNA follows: TGTGCCTGGAGAATGGGGGCCGCCTACGAGCAGTACTTC. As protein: CAWRMGAAYEQYF.

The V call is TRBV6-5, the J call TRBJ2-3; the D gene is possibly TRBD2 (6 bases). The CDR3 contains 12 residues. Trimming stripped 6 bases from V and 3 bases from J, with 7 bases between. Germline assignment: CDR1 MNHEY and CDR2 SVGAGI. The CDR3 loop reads CASSGGTDTQYF. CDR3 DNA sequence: TGTGCCAGCAGCGGGGGTACAGATACGCAGTATTTT.

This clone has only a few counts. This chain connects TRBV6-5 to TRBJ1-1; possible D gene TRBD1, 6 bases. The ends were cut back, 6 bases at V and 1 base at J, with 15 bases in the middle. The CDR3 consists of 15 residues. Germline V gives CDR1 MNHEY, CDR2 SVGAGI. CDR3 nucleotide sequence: TGTGCCAGCAGGTTAGTTTGGACAGAGAACACTGAAGCTTTCTTT. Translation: CASRLVWTENTEAFF.

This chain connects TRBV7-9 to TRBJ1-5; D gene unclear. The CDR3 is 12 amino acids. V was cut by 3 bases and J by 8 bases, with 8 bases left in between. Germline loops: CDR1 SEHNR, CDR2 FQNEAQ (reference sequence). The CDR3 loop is CASSFAGEPQHF. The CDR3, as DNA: TGTGCCAGCAGCTTCGCCGGGGAGCCCCAGCATTTT.

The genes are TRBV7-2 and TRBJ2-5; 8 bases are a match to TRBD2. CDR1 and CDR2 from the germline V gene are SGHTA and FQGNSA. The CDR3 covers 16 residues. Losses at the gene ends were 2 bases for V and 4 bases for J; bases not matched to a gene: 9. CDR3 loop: CASSLFLSGGGETQYF. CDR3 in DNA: TGTGCCAGCAGCTTATTTCTATCGGGGGGGGGAGAGACCCAGTACTTC.

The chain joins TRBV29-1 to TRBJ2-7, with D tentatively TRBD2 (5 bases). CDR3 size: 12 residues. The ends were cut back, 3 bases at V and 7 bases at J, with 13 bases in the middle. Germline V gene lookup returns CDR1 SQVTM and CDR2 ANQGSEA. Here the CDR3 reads CSVESRGEEQYF. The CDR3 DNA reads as TGCAGCGTTGAGAGCCGGGGTGAGGAGCAGTACTTC.

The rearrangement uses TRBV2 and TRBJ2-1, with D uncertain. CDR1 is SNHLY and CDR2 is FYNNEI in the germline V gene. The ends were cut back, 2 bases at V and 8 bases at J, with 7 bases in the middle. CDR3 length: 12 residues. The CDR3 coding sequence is TGTGCCAGCAGTGAACGACGGGATGAGCAGTTCTTC. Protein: CASSERRDEQFF.

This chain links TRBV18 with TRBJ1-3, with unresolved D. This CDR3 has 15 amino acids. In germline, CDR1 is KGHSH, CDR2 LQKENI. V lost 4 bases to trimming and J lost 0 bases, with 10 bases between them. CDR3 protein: CASSRTLSSGNTIYF. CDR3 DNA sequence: TGTGCCAGCTCACGAACCCTTAGCTCTGGAAACACCATATATTTT.

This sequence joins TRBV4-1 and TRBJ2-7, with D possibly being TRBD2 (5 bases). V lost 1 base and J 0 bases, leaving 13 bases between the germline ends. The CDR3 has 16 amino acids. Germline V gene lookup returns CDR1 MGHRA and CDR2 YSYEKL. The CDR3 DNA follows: TGCGCCAGCAGCCAAGTTATTGGACTGAGCTCCTACGAGCAGTACTTC. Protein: CASSQVIGLSSYEQYF.